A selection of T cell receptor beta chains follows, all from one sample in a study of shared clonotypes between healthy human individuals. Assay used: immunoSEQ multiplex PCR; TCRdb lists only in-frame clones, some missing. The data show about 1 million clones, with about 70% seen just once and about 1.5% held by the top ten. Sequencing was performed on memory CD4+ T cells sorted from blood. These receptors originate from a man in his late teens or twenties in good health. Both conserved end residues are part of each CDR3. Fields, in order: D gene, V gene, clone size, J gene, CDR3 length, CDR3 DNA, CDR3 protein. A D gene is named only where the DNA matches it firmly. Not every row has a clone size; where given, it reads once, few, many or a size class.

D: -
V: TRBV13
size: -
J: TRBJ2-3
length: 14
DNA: TGTGCCAGCAGCTCATCCGATTACAGGGTCACGCAGTATTTT
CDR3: CASSSSDYRVTQYF

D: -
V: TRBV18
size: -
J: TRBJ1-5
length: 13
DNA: TGTGCCAGCTCTCCCGGTAGCAATCAGCCCCAGCATTTT
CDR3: CASSPGSNQPQHF

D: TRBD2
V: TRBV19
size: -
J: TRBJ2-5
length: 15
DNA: TGTGCCAGTAGTATACAGCGGGGGACTCAAGAGACCCAGTACTTC
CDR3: CASSIQRGTQETQYF

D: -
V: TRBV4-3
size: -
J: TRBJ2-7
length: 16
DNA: TGCGCCAGCAGCCAAGATCCGGGGCAGGGAGGCTACGAGCAGTACTTC
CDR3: CASSQDPGQGGYEQYF

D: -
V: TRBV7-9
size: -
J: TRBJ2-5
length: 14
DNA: TGTGCCAGCAGCCTGGTGGCATCTCAAGAGACCCAGTACTTC
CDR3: CASSLVASQETQYF

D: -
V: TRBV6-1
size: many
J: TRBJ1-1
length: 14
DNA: TGTGCCAGCAGTACAGGGCTTTTGAACACTGAAGCTTTCTTT
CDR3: CASSTGLLNTEAFF

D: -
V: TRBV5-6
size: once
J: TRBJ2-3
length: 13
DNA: TGTGCCAGCAGCATTAAAGGGGTAGATACGCAGTATTTT
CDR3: CASSIKGVDTQYF

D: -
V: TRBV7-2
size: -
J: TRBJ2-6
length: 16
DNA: TGTGCCAGCCTTGGCAGAGCACACTCTGGGGCCAACGTCCTGACTTTC
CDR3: CASLGRAHSGANVLTF

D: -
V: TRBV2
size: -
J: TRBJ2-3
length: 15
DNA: TGTGCCAGCGGGAGTTCGGCAGTCCAAGGGGATACGCAGTATTTT
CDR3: CASGSSAVQGDTQYF

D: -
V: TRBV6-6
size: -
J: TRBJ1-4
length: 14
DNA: TGTGCCAGCAGCTGGAGAGGGAGTAATGAAAAACTGTTTTTT
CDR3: CASSWRGSNEKLFF

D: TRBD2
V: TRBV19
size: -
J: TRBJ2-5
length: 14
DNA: TGTGCCAGCAATAGCGGGGGGGCCGGGGAGACCCAGTACTTC
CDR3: CASNSGGAGETQYF

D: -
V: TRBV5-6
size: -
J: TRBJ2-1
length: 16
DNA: TGTGCCAGCAGCTTACCTACGGTTAGCTCCTACAATGAGCAGTTCTTC
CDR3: CASSLPTVSSYNEQFF

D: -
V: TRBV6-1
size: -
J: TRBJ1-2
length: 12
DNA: TGTGCCAGCAGTCCGGCGAGGGACGGCTACACCTTC
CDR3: CASSPARDGYTF